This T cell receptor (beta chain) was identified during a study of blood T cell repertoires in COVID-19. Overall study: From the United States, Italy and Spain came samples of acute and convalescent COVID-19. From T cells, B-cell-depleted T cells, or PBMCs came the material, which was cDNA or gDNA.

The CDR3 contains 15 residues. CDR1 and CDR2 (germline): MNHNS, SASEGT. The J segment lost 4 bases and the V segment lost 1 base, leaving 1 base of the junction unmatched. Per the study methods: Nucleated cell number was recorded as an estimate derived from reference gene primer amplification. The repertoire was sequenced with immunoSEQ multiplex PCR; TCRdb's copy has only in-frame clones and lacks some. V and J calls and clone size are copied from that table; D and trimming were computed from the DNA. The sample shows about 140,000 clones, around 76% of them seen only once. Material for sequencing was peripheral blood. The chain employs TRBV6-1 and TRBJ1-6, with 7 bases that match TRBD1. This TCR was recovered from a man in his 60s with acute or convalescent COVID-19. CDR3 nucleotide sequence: TGTGCCAGCAGTGAAGGACAGGGTTATAATTCACCCCTCCACTTT. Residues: CASSEGQGYNSPLHF.